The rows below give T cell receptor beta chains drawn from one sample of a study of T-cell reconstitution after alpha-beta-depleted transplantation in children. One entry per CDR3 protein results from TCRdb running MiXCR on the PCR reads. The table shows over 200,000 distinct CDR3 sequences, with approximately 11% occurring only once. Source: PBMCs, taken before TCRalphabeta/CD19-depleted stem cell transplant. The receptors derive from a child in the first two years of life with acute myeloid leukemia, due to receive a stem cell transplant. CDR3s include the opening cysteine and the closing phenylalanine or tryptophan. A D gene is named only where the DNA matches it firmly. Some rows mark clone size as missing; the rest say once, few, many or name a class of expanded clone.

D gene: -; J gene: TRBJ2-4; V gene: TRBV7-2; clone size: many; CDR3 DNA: TGTGCCAGCAGCTTAGGGACTGAAAACATTCAGTACTTC; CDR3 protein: CASSLGTENIQYF
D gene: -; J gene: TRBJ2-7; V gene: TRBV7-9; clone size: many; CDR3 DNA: TGTGCCAGCAGCTTAACCAGCCTCGGGAGGCAGTACTTC; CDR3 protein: CASSLTSLGRQYF
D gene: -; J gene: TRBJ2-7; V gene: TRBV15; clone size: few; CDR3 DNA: TGTGCCACCAGCGTAAGACTGTCCTACGAGCAGTACTTC; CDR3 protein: CATSVRLSYEQYF
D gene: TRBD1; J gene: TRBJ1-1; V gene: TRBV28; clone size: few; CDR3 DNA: TGTGCCAGCAGTTTCGGACAGGGGGTAGGAGAAGCTTTCTTT; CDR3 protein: CASSFGQGVGEAFF
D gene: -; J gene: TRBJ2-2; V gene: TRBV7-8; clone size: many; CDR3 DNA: TGTGCCAGCAGCTTACAGACAGCCACCGGGGAGCTGTTTTTT; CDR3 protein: CASSLQTATGELFF
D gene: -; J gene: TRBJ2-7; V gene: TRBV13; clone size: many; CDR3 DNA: TGTGCCAGCAGCGCCCGACGGTTCTACGAGCAGTACTTC; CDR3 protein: CASSARRFYEQYF
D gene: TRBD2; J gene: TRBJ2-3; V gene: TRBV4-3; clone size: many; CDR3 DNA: TGCGCCAGCAGCCGGCGGGGGAGCACAGATACGCAGTATTTT; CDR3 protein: CASSRRGSTDTQYF
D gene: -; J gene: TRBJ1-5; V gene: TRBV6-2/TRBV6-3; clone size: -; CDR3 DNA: TGTGCCAGCAGTTCAGACGCTTCCCAGCCCCAGCATTTT; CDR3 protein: CASSSDASQPQHF
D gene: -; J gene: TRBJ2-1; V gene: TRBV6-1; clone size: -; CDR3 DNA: TGTGCCAGCAGTAAACTAGCCGGAGTTGGGTACGATGAGCAGTTCTTC; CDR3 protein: CASSKLAGVGYDEQFF
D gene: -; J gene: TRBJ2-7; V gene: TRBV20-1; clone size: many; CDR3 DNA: TGCAGTGCTCTCTCTTCGGACCCCGGGTCCTACGAGCAGTACTTC; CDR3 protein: CSALSSDPGSYEQYF
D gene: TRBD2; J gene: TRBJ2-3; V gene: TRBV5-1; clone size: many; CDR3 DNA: TGCGCCAGCAGCTTGGGGACCGGGAGGGCGGGCACAGATACGCAGTATTTT; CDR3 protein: CASSLGTGRAGTDTQYF
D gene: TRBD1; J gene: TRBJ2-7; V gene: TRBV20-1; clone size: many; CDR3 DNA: TGCAGTGCCCAGGGGCGCGGGACAGGGCCCTACGAGCAGTACTTC; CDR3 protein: CSAQGRGTGPYEQYF
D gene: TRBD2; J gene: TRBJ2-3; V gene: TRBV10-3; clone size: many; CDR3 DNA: TGTGCCATCAGTGAAAGAGCGGGAGATCCAGATACGCAGTATTTT; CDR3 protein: CAISERAGDPDTQYF
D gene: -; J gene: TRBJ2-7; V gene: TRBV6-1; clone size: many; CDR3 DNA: TGTGCCAGCGGGGGGTACGAGCAGTACTTC; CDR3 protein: CASGGYEQYF
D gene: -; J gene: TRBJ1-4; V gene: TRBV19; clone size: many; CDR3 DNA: TGTGCCAGTAGCCAACTCCCCGAAAAACTGTTTTTT; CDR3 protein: CASSQLPEKLFF
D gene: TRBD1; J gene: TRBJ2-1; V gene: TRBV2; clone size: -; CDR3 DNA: TGTGCCAGCAAGGGACAGGGATACCCTTCCTACAATGAGCAGTTCTTC; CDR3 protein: CASKGQGYPSYNEQFF
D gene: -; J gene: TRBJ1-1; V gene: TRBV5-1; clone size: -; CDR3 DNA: TGCGCCAGCAAGGGGTATGTCACTGAAGCTTTCTTT; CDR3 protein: CASKGYVTEAFF
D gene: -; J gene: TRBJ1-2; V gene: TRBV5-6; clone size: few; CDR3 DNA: TGTGCCAGCAGCGCGAGGGATTATGGCTACACCTTC; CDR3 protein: CASSARDYGYTF
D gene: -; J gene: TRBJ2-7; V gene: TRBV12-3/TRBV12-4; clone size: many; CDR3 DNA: TGTGCCAGCAGCCCATACATGGTCTACGAGCAGTACTTC; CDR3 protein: CASSPYMVYEQYF
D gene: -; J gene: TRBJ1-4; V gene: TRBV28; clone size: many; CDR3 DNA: TGTGCCAGCAGTAAAACAGGGAGTGGGAATGAAAAACTGTTTTTT; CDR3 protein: CASSKTGSGNEKLFF
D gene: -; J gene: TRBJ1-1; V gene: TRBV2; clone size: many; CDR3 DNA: TGTGCCAGCAGTCCACCCGGGGGGGCCGGAGCTTTCTTT; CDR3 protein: CASSPPGGAGAFF
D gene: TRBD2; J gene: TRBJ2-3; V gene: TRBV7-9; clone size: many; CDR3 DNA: TGTGCCAGCAGCTTCTGGGGGGGAACAGATACGCAGTATTTT; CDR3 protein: CASSFWGGTDTQYF
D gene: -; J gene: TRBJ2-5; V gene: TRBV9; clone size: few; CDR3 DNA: TGTGCCAGCAGCGTAGAGGCGGCAGGCGGTGGACAAGAGACCCAGTACTTC; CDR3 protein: CASSVEAAGGGQETQYF
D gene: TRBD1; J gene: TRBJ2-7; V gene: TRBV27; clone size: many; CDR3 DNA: TGTGCCAGCAGTCCCGGGACAGGAACTGAGCAGTACTTC; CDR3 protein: CASSPGTGTEQYF
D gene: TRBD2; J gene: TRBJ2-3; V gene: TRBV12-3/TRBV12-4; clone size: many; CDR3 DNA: TGTGCCAGCAGTCCTAGCGGGACGGGAGATACGCAGTATTTT; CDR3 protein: CASSPSGTGDTQYF
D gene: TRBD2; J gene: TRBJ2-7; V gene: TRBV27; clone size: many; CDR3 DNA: TGTGCCAGCAGGCCGCTCTATACTAGCGGCATCTCCTACGAGCAGTACTTC; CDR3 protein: CASRPLYTSGISYEQYF
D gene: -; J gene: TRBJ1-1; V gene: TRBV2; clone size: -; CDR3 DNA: TGTGCCAGCAGTTCCAGGGCCGAGGGAGCTTTCTTT; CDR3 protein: CASSSRAEGAFF
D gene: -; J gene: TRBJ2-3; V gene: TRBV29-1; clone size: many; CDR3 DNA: TGCAGCGTTGGTAACGCGGGACAGTCAGATACGCAGTATTTT; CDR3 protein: CSVGNAGQSDTQYF
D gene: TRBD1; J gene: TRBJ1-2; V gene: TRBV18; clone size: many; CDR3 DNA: TGTGCCAGCTCATGGACAGGGGGCGTTGACTATGGCTACACCTTC; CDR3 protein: CASSWTGGVDYGYTF